Each of the 5 T cell receptor beta chains below was sequenced from the same sample in a study of CD8 T cells in Susac syndrome. Random hexamers served to reverse transcribe roughly 0.5 to 1 ug RNA. MiXCR, applied by TCRdb to the immunoSEQ multiplex PCR reads, yields one record per CDR3 protein. This table has 300,000 or so distinct CDR3 sequences, under 95% appearing once. Sequences were obtained from CD4+ T cells from PBMCs. The receptors here all came from a human donor with multiple sclerosis.

The rearrangement links TRBV5-1 to TRBJ2-3, with D possibly TRBD2 on 5 matching bases. The CDR3 runs to 15 residues. V lost 0 bases, J lost 2 bases, and 10 bases lay in between. Germline V gene data show CDR1 as SGHRS and CDR2 as YFSETQ. In nucleotides, the CDR3 is TGCGCCAGCAGCTTGGTTGCGGGCCACACAGATACGCAGTATTTT. Translating gives CASSLVAGHTDTQYF.

The J gene is TRBJ1-1, the V gene TRBV6-5, with D uncertain. This CDR3 has 16 amino acids. Germline V CDR1 and CDR2: MNHEY, SVGAGI. The germline V and J ends were trimmed by 0 bases and 1 base, with 12 bases remaining between them. The CDR3 reads CASSYSRTPPNTEAFF. CDR3 nucleotides: TGTGCCAGCAGTTACTCACGTACCCCCCCGAACACTGAAGCTTTCTTT.

CDR3 sequence (DNA): TGTGCCAGCAGTTTGGGCCCCCAGCCCCAGCATTTT. The encoded protein is CASSLGPQPQHF. This sequence joins TRBV12-3 or TRBV12-4 and TRBJ1-5; D not resolved. Trimming removed 3 bases from V and 7 bases from J, with 7 bases in between. This CDR3 is 12 amino acids long.

This chain uses TRBV5-1 with TRBJ2-2; 9 positions match TRBD1. Germline CDR1 and CDR2: SGHRS and YFSETQ. V trimming: 3 bases; J trimming: 4 bases; junction bases outside the gene matches: 4. The CDR3 extends over 15 amino acids. The CDR3 sequence is CASSSGTGFTGELFF. The CDR3 region has the DNA TGCGCCAGCAGCTCCGGGACAGGGTTCACCGGGGAGCTGTTTTTT.

CDR3 sequence reads: CASSAASEETQYF. In nucleotides, the CDR3 is TGTGCCAGCAGCGCCGCGAGTGAAGAGACCCAGTACTTC. The chain is built from TRBV9 and TRBJ2-5; D not resolved. The CDR3 runs to 13 residues. Deletions cut 3 bases from V and 3 bases from J, with 9 bases between. Germline CDR1 SGDLS, CDR2 YYNGEE.